The entry below describes one T cell receptor beta chain. The antigen it recognizes is unknown. There are no base qualities to consult, and no much larger clone falls within one base. What the time point label conveys for this sample: newly diagnosed, previously untreated cHL patient sample. Magnetic negative selection with a Miltenyi CD8+ T cell isolation kit was used to purify CD8+ T cells from thawed PBMCs. PBMCs from patients with newly diagnosed, previously untreated classical Hodgkin lymphoma were sequenced as a comparison group for the relapsed/refractory trial patients. After peripheral blood was drawn into 8 mL Vacutainer Cell Preparation Tubes, PBMCs were isolated by centrifugation and then cryopreserved. Purified CD4+ and CD8+ fractions were prepared only for cases where an additional PBMC sample was available. Magnetically labelled cells were removed on LS columns in a quadroMACS separator, and the flow-through was collected as the purified fraction.

Genomic DNA was isolated using the Qiagen DNeasy kit from unsorted PBMCs as well as from negatively selected CD4+ and CD8+ fractions. Using primers that anneal to V and J segments, immunoSEQ multiplex PCR amplified the TCR beta CDR3 regions. A synthetic immune receptor repertoire was used to minimize amplification bias, and remaining bias was computationally removed after sequencing. In the paper's pipeline: Repertoire diversity was quantified as the Shannon entropy index using custom Python scripts. Unsorted, CD4+ and CD8+ repertoires were analyzed separately, except in combined analyses where CD4+ and CD8+ sequences were merged in silico. TCRdb obtained this table from immuneACCESS and retained in-frame rearrangements with V and J assigned. These tables miss some clones; where compared with another copy, unresolved V genes account for less than half of the shortfall, and the remainder is unexplained. V and J calls and clone size are those listed in that table; D and trimming were worked out from the DNA. The sample table contains about 21,000 clones; only one count was recorded for 87% of them. The ten largest make up over 6% of the sample.

Spanning cysteine to phenylalanine, the CDR3 consists of 15 amino acids. Only CDR3 DNA is held: 45 bases, read in frame from base 1. As encoded in the germline V gene, CDR1 is SGHTS while CDR2 is YDEGEE. V is shortened by 7 bases, J by 1 base, and the region joining them spans 15 bases. This sample stems from a study of PD-1 blockade in classical Hodgkin lymphoma (TCRdb year 2020). Some background on the complete study: To define a peripheral blood immune signature of response to PD-1 blockade in classical Hodgkin lymphoma, the study combined TCR beta sequencing with CyTOF. Overall results and qualifications from the work: The study was restricted to a single clinical trial cohort, and the causes of repertoire differences, possibly disease activity or prior therapy, were left undefined. Baseline TCR diversity was reported as lower in newly diagnosed patients than in healthy donors, and lower still in relapsed/refractory patients.

The chain was built from TRBV5-8 and TRBJ1-5, with the D gene uncertain. Sequencing was done on a sample of CD8+ T cells from blood. This TCR was recovered from a human donor with classical Hodgkin lymphoma. The CDR3 reads as follows: CASRVHPSSNQPQHF. The bases read TGTGCCAGCCGAGTGCACCCGTCAAGCAATCAGCCCCAGCATTTT.